The rows below give T cell receptor beta chains drawn from one sample of a study of cytomegalovirus exposure and HLA in healthy donors. Assay: immunoSEQ multiplex PCR; the TCRdb copy retains only in-frame clones and omits some. Among 90,000 to 100,000 clones listed, approximately 69% were seen once. Specimen: PBMCs. The receptors were sampled from a boy under 18 in good health and CMV-seropositive. Both conserved end residues are part of each CDR3. D genes are given only for firm matches. Rows give clone size only sometimes, using once, few, many, or a class for an expanded clone.

D gene: .
J gene: TRBJ1-5
V gene: TRBV6-4
clone size: few
CDR3 protein: CASSVDQGTAQPQHF
CDR3 DNA: TGTGCCAGCAGTGTCGACCAGGGGACGGCTCAGCCCCAGCATTTT

D gene: TRBD2
J gene: TRBJ2-3
V gene: TRBV19
clone size: .
CDR3 protein: CASSSGTSGGAIDTQYF
CDR3 DNA: TGTGCCAGTAGTTCCGGGACTAGCGGGGGGGCCATAGATACGCAGTATTTT

D gene: TRBD2
J gene: TRBJ2-1
V gene: TRBV19
clone size: .
CDR3 protein: CASSILAGGGNEQFF
CDR3 DNA: TGTGCCAGTAGTATCCTAGCGGGAGGTGGCAATGAGCAGTTCTTC

D gene: TRBD1
J gene: TRBJ2-7
V gene: TRBV29-1
clone size: .
CDR3 protein: CSVAAPGQPYEQYF
CDR3 DNA: TGCAGCGTTGCCGCACCGGGACAGCCCTACGAGCAGTACTTC

D gene: TRBD1
J gene: TRBJ2-7
V gene: TRBV5-5
clone size: few
CDR3 protein: CASSLSVTGLYEQYF
CDR3 DNA: TGTGCCAGCAGCTTGTCGGTGACAGGGTTGTACGAGCAGTACTTC

D gene: .
J gene: TRBJ2-7
V gene: TRBV15
clone size: few
CDR3 protein: CATSRESSSYEQYF
CDR3 DNA: TGTGCCACCAGCAGAGAGTCCAGCTCCTACGAGCAGTACTTC

D gene: .
J gene: TRBJ1-5
V gene: TRBV6-6
clone size: .
CDR3 protein: CASSFTGSGNQPQHF
CDR3 DNA: TGTGCCAGCAGTTTCACGGGGAGTGGGAATCAGCCCCAGCATTTT

D gene: .
J gene: TRBJ2-2
V gene: TRBV27
clone size: .
CDR3 protein: CASSFLSGGNTGELFF
CDR3 DNA: TGTGCCAGCAGTTTCCTTTCCGGGGGGAACACCGGGGAGCTGTTTTTT

D gene: .
J gene: TRBJ1-5
V gene: TRBV2
clone size: .
CDR3 protein: CASSEWGGYSNQPQHF
CDR3 DNA: TGTGCCAGCAGTGAGTGGGGGGGTTATAGCAATCAGCCCCAGCATTTT

D gene: .
J gene: TRBJ1-4
V gene: TRBV5-8
clone size: once
CDR3 protein: CASSPWNRGGDEKLFF
CDR3 DNA: TGTGCCAGCAGCCCCTGGAACCGGGGGGGGGATGAAAAACTGTTTTTT

D gene: .
J gene: TRBJ2-3
V gene: TRBV12-2
clone size: .
CDR3 protein: CASRWGTMGPTDTQYF
CDR3 DNA: TGTGCAAGTCGCTGGGGGACTATGGGACCCACAGATACGCAGTATTTT

D gene: TRBD2
J gene: TRBJ2-1
V gene: TRBV5-1
clone size: once
CDR3 protein: CASSLFVGGNSYNEQFF
CDR3 DNA: TGCGCCAGCAGCTTGTTCGTCGGGGGGAACTCCTACAATGAGCAGTTCTTC

D gene: .
J gene: TRBJ2-7
V gene: TRBV2
clone size: once
CDR3 protein: CASSEAMTAVYEQYF
CDR3 DNA: TGTGCCAGCAGTGAAGCAATGACAGCCGTCTACGAGCAGTACTTC

D gene: .
J gene: TRBJ1-5
V gene: TRBV4-2
clone size: .
CDR3 protein: CASSGQAINQPQHF
CDR3 DNA: TGTGCCAGCAGCGGCCAGGCGATAAATCAGCCCCAGCATTTT

D gene: TRBD1
J gene: TRBJ2-7
V gene: TRBV11-2
clone size: .
CDR3 protein: CASSLGQGLTWEQYF
CDR3 DNA: TGTGCCAGCAGCTTAGGACAGGGGTTGACTTGGGAGCAGTACTTC

D gene: TRBD2
J gene: TRBJ2-7
V gene: TRBV7-2
clone size: .
CDR3 protein: CASTLSGTRSYEQYF
CDR3 DNA: TGTGCCAGCACCCTTAGCGGGACTCGCTCCTACGAGCAGTACTTC

D gene: .
J gene: TRBJ1-5
V gene: TRBV6-1
clone size: .
CDR3 protein: CASSSGQPQHF
CDR3 DNA: TGTGCCAGCAGCTCGGGACAGCCCCAGCATTTT

D gene: TRBD2
J gene: TRBJ2-1
V gene: TRBV27
clone size: .
CDR3 protein: CASSLGTSGSYNEQFF
CDR3 DNA: TGTGCCAGCAGTTTAGGTACTAGCGGGTCCTACAATGAGCAGTTCTTC

D gene: .
J gene: TRBJ1-1
V gene: TRBV10-1
clone size: few
CDR3 protein: CASSDSGHMNTEAFF
CDR3 DNA: TGCGCCAGCAGTGATTCGGGACACATGAACACTGAAGCTTTCTTT

D gene: .
J gene: TRBJ2-7
V gene: TRBV6-5
clone size: .
CDR3 protein: CASSYSRRSSYEQYF
CDR3 DNA: TGTGCCAGCAGTTACTCGAGACGGAGCTCCTACGAGCAGTACTTC

D gene: TRBD1
J gene: TRBJ2-7
V gene: TRBV11-2
clone size: .
CDR3 protein: CASSFAGQGSEQYF
CDR3 DNA: TGTGCCAGCAGCTTTGCCGGACAGGGCTCCGAGCAGTACTTC

D gene: .
J gene: TRBJ2-7
V gene: TRBV19
clone size: .
CDR3 protein: CASSGDNSYEQYF
CDR3 DNA: TGTGCCAGTAGTGGGGACAACTCCTACGAGCAGTACTTC

D gene: TRBD1
J gene: TRBJ1-2
V gene: TRBV6-5
clone size: few
CDR3 protein: CASSRQGFLYGYPF
CDR3 DNA: TGTGCCAGCAGTCGACAGGGGTTCCTCTATGGCTACCCCTTC

D gene: TRBD2
J gene: TRBJ2-1
V gene: TRBV27
clone size: .
CDR3 protein: CASSLAQRGYNEQFF
CDR3 DNA: TGTGCCAGCAGTTTAGCTCAGCGGGGGTACAATGAGCAGTTCTTC

D gene: TRBD1
J gene: TRBJ1-1
V gene: TRBV5-4
clone size: .
CDR3 protein: CASTGQGPLNTEAFF
CDR3 DNA: TGTGCCAGCACAGGACAGGGCCCATTGAACACTGAAGCTTTCTTT